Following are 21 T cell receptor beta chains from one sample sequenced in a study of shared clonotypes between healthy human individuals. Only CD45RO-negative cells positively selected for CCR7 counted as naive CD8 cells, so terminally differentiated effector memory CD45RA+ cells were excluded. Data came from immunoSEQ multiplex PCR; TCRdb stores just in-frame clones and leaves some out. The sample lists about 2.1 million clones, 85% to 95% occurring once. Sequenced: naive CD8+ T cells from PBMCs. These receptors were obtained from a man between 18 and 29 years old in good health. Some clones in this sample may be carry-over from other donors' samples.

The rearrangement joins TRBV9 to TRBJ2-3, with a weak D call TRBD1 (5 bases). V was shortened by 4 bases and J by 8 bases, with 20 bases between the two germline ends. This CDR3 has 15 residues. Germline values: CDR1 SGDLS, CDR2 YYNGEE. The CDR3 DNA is TGTGCCAGCAGCCCCTCCCAGGGTTGGGCCGGTACGCAGTATTTT. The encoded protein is CASSPSQGWAGTQYF.

This CDR3 reads CASSVGSSGRRTGELFF. The CDR3 nucleotides are TGTGCCAGCAGCGTAGGGTCTAGCGGGAGGCGAACCGGGGAGCTGTTTTTT. The chain couples TRBV9 to TRBJ2-2; 11 bases agree with TRBD2. The germline CDR1 and CDR2 sequences are SGDLS and YYNGEE. V shed 0 bases and J 5 bases; nucleotides not matched to a gene: 6. This CDR3 is built from 17 residues. Complete variable domain (other parts from reference TRBV9 and TRBJ2-2): DSGVTQTPKHLITATGQRVTLRCSPRSGDLSVYWYQQSLDQGLQFLIQYYNGEERAKGNILERFSAQQFPDLHSELNLSSLELGDSALYFCASSVGSSGRRTGELFFGEGSRLTVL.

The CDR3 is CASTGGVTIVHNNEQFF. For the CDR3, the DNA is TGTGCCAGCACTGGGGGAGTTACCATTGTTCATAACAATGAGCAGTTCTTC. The chain combines TRBV5-4 with TRBJ2-1, with D tentatively TRBD1 or TRBD2 (5 bases each). Germline V gene lookup returns CDR1 SGHNT and CDR2 YYREEE (reference sequence). The CDR3 spans 17 residues. The V and J ends lost 6 bases and 5 bases respectively, with 24 bases between them.

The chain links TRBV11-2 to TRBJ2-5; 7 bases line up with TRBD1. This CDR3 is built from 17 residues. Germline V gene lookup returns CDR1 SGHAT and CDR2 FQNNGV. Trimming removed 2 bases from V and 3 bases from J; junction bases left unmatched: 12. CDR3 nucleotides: TGTGCCAGCAGCTTAACTCACAGGGGCAGGCTCGAAGAGACCCAGTACTTC. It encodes CASSLTHRGRLEETQYF.

The CDR3: CASSYARTGGSEAFF. CDR3 sequence (DNA): TGTGCCAGCAGTTACGCACGGACAGGGGGTTCTGAAGCTTTCTTT. The chain couples TRBV6-5 to TRBJ1-1, with 10 bases that match TRBD1. This CDR3 region has 15 residues. Germline V gene lookup returns CDR1 MNHEY and CDR2 SVGAGI. J gave up 6 bases and V 2 bases, and 6 bases lay outside the gene matches.

The CDR3 loop reads CASSQQGEVTEAFF. CDR3 nucleotide sequence: TGTGCCAGCAGCCAACAGGGGGAGGTCACTGAAGCTTTCTTT. The chain employs TRBV7-6 and TRBJ1-1; TRBD1 matches 8 bases. V shed 5 bases and J 4 bases; nucleotides not matched to a gene: 6. CDR1 and CDR2 (germline): SGHVS, FNYEAQ. The CDR3 has 14 residues.

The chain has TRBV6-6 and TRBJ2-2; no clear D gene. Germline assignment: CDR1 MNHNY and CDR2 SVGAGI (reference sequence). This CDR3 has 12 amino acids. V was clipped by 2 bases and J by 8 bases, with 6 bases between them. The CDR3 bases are TGTGCCAGCAGTTACGACGGAGGGGAGCTGTTTTTT. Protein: CASSYDGGELFF.

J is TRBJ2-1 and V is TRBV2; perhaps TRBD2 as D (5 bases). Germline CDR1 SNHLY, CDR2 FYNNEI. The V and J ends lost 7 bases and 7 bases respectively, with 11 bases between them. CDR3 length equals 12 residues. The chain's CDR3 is CASTPTGNEQFF. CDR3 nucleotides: TGTGCCAGCACCCCGACGGGGAATGAGCAGTTCTTC.

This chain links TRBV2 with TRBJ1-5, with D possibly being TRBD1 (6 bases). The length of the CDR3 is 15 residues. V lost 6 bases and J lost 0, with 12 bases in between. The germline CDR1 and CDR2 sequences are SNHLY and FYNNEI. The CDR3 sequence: CASRRPDSSNQPQHF. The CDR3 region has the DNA TGTGCCAGCAGACGTCCGGACAGTAGCAATCAGCCCCAGCATTTT.

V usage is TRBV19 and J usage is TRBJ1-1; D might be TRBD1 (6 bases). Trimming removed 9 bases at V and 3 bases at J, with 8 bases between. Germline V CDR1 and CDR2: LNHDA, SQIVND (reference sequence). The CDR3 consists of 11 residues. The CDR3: CASGTHTEAFF. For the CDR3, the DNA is TGTGCCAGCGGGACACACACTGAAGCTTTCTTT.

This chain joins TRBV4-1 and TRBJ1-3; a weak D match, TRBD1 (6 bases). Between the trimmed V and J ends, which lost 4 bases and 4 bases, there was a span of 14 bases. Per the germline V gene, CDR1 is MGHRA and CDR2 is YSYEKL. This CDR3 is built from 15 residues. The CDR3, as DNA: TGCGCCAGCAGCCCCCCCGGGACACAAGGAAACACCATATATTTT. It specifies CASSPPGTQGNTIYF.

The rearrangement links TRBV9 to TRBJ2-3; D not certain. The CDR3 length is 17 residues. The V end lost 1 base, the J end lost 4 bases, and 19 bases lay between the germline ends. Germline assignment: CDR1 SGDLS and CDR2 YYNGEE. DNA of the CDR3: TGTGCCAGCAGCGTAAATCCAACGATAGTCGAACCAGATACGCAGTATTTT. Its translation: CASSVNPTIVEPDTQYF. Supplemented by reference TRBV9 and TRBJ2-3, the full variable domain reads DSGVTQTPKHLITATGQRVTLRCSPRSGDLSVYWYQQSLDQGLQFLIQYYNGEERAKGNILERFSAQQFPDLHSELNLSSLELGDSALYFCASSVNPTIVEPDTQYFGPGTRLTVL.

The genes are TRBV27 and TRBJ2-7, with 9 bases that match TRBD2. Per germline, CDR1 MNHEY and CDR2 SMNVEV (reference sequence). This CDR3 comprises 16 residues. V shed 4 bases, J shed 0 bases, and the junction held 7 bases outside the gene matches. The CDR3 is CASSYSAGGSSYEQYF. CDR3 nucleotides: TGTGCCAGCAGTTACTCAGCGGGAGGTAGCTCCTACGAGCAGTACTTC.

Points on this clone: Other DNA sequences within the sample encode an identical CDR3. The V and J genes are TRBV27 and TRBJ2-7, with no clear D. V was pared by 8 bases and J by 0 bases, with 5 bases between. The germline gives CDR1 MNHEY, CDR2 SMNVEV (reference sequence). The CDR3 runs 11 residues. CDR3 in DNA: TGTGCCAGCGGAACCTCCTACGAGCAGTACTTC. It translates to CASGTSYEQYF.

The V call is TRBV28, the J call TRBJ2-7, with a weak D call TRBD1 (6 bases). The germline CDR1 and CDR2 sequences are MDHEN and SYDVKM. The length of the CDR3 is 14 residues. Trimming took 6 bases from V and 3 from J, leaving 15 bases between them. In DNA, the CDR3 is TGTGCCAGCAGGGGTCCGTTCAGGGGCTACGAGCAGTACTTC. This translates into CASRGPFRGYEQYF.

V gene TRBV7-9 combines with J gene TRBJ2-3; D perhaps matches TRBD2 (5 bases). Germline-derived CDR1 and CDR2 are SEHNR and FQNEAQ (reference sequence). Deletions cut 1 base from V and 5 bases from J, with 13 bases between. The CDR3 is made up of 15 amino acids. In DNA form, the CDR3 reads TGTGCCAGCAGCTTAGGAGGGTACATTTTAGATACGCAGTATTTT. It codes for CASSLGGYILDTQYF.

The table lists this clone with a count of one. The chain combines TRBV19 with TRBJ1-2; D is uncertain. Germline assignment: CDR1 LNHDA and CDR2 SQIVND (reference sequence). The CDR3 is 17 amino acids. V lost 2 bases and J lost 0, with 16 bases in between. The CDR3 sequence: CASSIRNSGPTNYGYTF. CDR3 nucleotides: TGTGCCAGTAGTATAAGAAACAGCGGACCTACTAACTATGGCTACACCTTC.

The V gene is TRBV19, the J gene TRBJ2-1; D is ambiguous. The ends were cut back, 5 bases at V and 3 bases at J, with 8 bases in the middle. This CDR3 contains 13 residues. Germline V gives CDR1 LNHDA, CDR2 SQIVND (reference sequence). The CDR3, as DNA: TGTGCCAGTAGTCCGATGTTCTACAATGAGCAGTTCTTC. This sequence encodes CASSPMFYNEQFF.

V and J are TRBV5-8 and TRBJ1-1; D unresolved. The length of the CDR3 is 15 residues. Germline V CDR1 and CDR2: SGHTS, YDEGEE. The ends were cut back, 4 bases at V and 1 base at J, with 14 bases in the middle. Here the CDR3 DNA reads TGTGCCAGCAGCCACGGTCAGGTCGGGAACACTGAAGCTTTCTTT. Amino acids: CASSHGQVGNTEAFF.

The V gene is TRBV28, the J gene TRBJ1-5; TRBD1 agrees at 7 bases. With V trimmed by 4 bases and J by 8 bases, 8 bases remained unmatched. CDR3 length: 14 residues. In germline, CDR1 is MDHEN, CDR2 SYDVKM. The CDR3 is CASSYRQGVEPQHF. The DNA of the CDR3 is TGTGCCAGCAGTTACCGACAGGGTGTGGAGCCCCAGCATTTT.

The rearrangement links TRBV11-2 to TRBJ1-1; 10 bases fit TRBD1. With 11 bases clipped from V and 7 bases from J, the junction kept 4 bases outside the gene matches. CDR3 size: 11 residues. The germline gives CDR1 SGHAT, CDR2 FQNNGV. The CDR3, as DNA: TGTGCCGGTGGGACAGGGGATGAAGCTTTCTTT. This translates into CAGGTGDEAFF.